The 21 T cell receptor beta chains reported below all come from one sample, sequenced in a study of blood T cell repertoires in COVID-19 (dated by TCRdb to 2020 to 2021). Library preparation employed the immunoSEQ multiplex PCR assay. Not all clones reach the TCRdb copy of this immuneACCESS table, which keeps in-frame sequences only. Checked studies attribute under half of the gap to unresolved V genes and leave the rest unexplained. The sample table lists tens of thousands of clones, 90% of them with a count of one. The ten top clones hold 6.5% to 8.5% of the sample. Specimen: peripheral blood. Every receptor here comes from a man younger than 35 with COVID-19, enrolled during active disease.

The J gene is TRBJ1-6, the V gene TRBV30; a possible D gene is TRBD1 (6 bases). The CDR3 has 13 residues. The germline V and J ends were trimmed by 8 bases and 7 bases, with 15 bases remaining between them. Looked up from germline, CDR1 is GTSNPN and CDR2 is SVGIG (reference sequence). CDR3 nucleotides: TGTGCCCGGGAACAGGGTGGAAATTCACCCCTCCACTTT. Protein sequence: CAREQGGNSPLHF.

V usage is TRBV30 and J usage is TRBJ2-3; D possibly corresponds to TRBD2 (7 bases). V lost 7 bases and J lost 0, with 14 bases in between. This CDR3 is built from 14 residues. Germline V gene sequence: CDR1 GTSNPN, CDR2 SVGIG (reference sequence). CDR3: CASRGGGSTDTQYF. The CDR3 DNA reads TGTGCCTCCCGAGGGGGGGGGAGCACAGATACGCAGTATTTT.

V is TRBV5-1 and J is TRBJ2-7; TRBD2 aligns across 8 bases. Losses at the gene ends were 4 bases for V and 0 bases for J; bases not matched to a gene: 21. CDR3 length: 20 amino acids. CDR1 SGHRS and CDR2 YFSETQ come from the germline V gene. The DNA for the CDR3 is TGCGCCAGCAGCGGGCCCCTAGGGACTAGTCCTTCCCGGAGCTCCTACGAGCAGTACTTC. Translating it yields CASSGPLGTSPSRSSYEQYF.

The genes are TRBV2 and TRBJ2-5; possibly TRBD2 for D (5 bases). Germline lookup yields CDR1 SNHLY and CDR2 FYNNEI. The length of the CDR3 is 14 residues. V lost 2 bases and J lost 4, with 11 bases in between. The CDR3 DNA follows: TGTGCCAGCAGTGAATCCGCACGGGGAGAGACCCAGTACTTC. Protein sequence: CASSESARGETQYF.

J is TRBJ1-2 and V is TRBV6-2 or TRBV6-3; no firm D call. V was cut by 5 bases and J by 0 bases, with 13 bases left in between. This CDR3 is built from 15 residues. Per the germline V gene, CDR1 is MNHEY and CDR2 is SVGEGT. CDR3 bases: TGTGCCAGCAGTACCACAGAGGGATCTAACTATGGCTACACCTTC. This codes for CASSTTEGSNYGYTF.

V and J are TRBV15 and TRBJ2-2, with 7 bases lining up with TRBD2. Germline CDR1 reads LNHNV; CDR2 reads YYDKDF (reference sequence). The length of the CDR3 is 13 residues. Trimming cost V 9 bases and J 4 bases; bases outside gene matches: 5. The chain's CDR3 is CATTTGGTGELFF. The CDR3 nucleotides read TGTGCCACTACCACGGGGGGCACCGGGGAGCTGTTTTTT.

As for this clone: Distinct nucleotide sequences in the sample also encode this CDR3. The chain links TRBV6-5 to TRBJ2-1, with 7 bases fitting TRBD2. Germline CDR1 MNHEY, CDR2 SVGAGI. Losses at the gene ends were 0 bases for V and 1 base for J; bases not matched to a gene: 0. The CDR3 totals 15 residues. The CDR3 reads CASSYSGGSYNEQFF. The CDR3, as DNA: TGTGCCAGCAGTTACTCCGGGGGGTCCTACAATGAGCAGTTCTTC.

The rearrangement joins TRBV5-6 to TRBJ2-7, with 9 bases lining up with TRBD2. Trimming at V came to 0 bases and at J to 5 bases, leaving 9 bases not matched to a gene. CDR3 length: 16 amino acids. Looked up from germline, CDR1 is SGHDT and CDR2 is YYEEEE. For the CDR3, the DNA is TGTGCCAGCAGCTTGGGGTGGATGGCGGGAGGGCACGAGCAGTACTTC. It translates to CASSLGWMAGGHEQYF.

Points on this clone: Mismatch with germline at one junction end may stem from a read error. The V gene is TRBV9, the J gene TRBJ1-4; D gene unclear. The CDR3 covers 15 residues. Germline V lookup: CDR1 SGDLS, CDR2 YYNGEE. The CDR3 spells CASSARAGEEEKLLF. The CDR3 DNA reads as TGTGCCAGCAGCGCTCGGGCCGGGGAGGAGGAAAAACTGCTTTTT.

The chain has TRBV9 and TRBJ2-1, with D maybe TRBD1 (6 bases). V was clipped by 4 bases and J by 0 bases, with 14 bases between them. CDR3 size: 16 residues. From germline, CDR1 is SGDLS and CDR2 YYNGEE. The CDR3 DNA reads as TGTGCCAGCAGCCCAGATACAGGGAGCTCCTACAATGAGCAGTTCTTC. It specifies CASSPDTGSSYNEQFF.

This clone has only a few counts. The chain is built from TRBV12-3 or TRBV12-4 and TRBJ1-2, with 7 nucleotides matching TRBD1. Trimming cost V 6 bases and J 6 bases; bases outside gene matches: 7. The CDR3 totals 13 residues. The CDR3 nucleotides are TGTGCCAGCAGCTGGGGACAGTTCAATGGCTACACCTTC. Encoded protein: CASSWGQFNGYTF.

The chain couples TRBV10-1 to TRBJ2-1; tentative D call: TRBD1 (7 bases). V lost 1 base and J lost 8, with 12 bases in between. The germline gives CDR1 WNHNN, CDR2 SYGVQD (reference sequence). The CDR3 has 14 residues. Here the CDR3 reads CASSEFQGGDEQFF. CDR3 DNA: TGCGCCAGCAGTGAGTTTCAGGGGGGCGATGAGCAGTTCTTC.

V is TRBV4-1 and J is TRBJ2-2; D is perhaps TRBD2 (6 bases). The CDR3 is made up of 13 amino acids. V was pared by 2 bases and J by 6 bases, with 7 bases between. Germline V gene sequence: CDR1 MGHRA, CDR2 YSYEKL. DNA of the CDR3: TGCGCCAGCAGCCAACCGGGGGCCGGGGAGCTGTTTTTT. Protein sequence: CASSQPGAGELFF.

The chain uses TRBV5-5 and TRBJ2-7; D might be TRBD2 (5 bases). Germline V gives CDR1 SGHKS, CDR2 YYEKEE (reference sequence). The CDR3 consists of 13 residues. V was clipped by 4 bases and J by 3 bases, with 11 bases between them. In DNA form, the CDR3 reads TGTGCCAGCAGCACAGACGGGAACTACGAGCAGTACTTC. Its translation is CASSTDGNYEQYF.

J is TRBJ1-2 and V is TRBV27; the match to TRBD1 covers 9 bases. The V segment lost 5 bases and the J segment 8 bases; nucleotides outside the gene matches: 6. Germline V gene data show CDR1 as MNHEY and CDR2 as SMNVEV (reference sequence). This CDR3 is 13 amino acids long. CDR3 region: CASSLTGGRGYTF. The DNA for the CDR3 is TGTGCCAGCAGTCTTACAGGGGGCCGAGGCTACACCTTC.

The rearrangement uses TRBV6-1 and TRBJ2-7; the D is unclear. This CDR3 is 13 amino acids long. Germline V gives CDR1 MNHNS, CDR2 SASEGT. V was pared by 2 bases and J by 13 bases, with 18 bases between. This CDR3 reads CASSESYVGSQYF. In DNA, the CDR3 is TGTGCCAGCAGTGAATCGTACGTCGGGTCTCAATACTTC.

This chain connects TRBV7-9 to TRBJ2-7, with a tentative D call TRBD1 (6 bases). V was cut by 2 bases and J by 3 bases, with 8 bases left in between. CDR1 is SEHNR and CDR2 is FQNEAQ in the germline V gene (reference sequence). The CDR3 totals 13 residues. CDR3 bases: TGTGCCAGCAGCTTATTAGGGGGCTACGAGCAGTACTTC. Its translation: CASSLLGGYEQYF.

V gene TRBV5-8 combines with J gene TRBJ1-5; tentative D call: TRBD1 (6 bases). Germline CDR1 is SGHTS and CDR2 is YDEGEE. CDR3 length: 13 amino acids. Trimming took 8 bases from V and 7 from J, leaving 16 bases between them. CDR3 region: CARAGGGRQPQHF. In DNA form, the CDR3 reads TGTGCCAGGGCTGGGGGGGGCCGGCAGCCCCAGCATTTT.

The gene calls are TRBV6-2 or TRBV6-3 and TRBJ2-7, with a weak D call TRBD2 (5 bases). The CDR3 is 14 residues long. Germline assignment: CDR1 MNHEY and CDR2 SVGEGT. Deletions cut 4 bases from V and 2 bases from J, with 12 bases between. This CDR3 reads CASSFTGSPYEQYF. The CDR3 DNA is TGTGCCAGCAGTTTTACGGGGAGCCCCTACGAGCAGTACTTC.

The chain uses TRBV6-2 or TRBV6-3 and TRBJ2-7; weak D call: TRBD2 (6 bases). The CDR3 spans 18 residues. The ends were cut back, 2 bases at V and 3 bases at J, with 23 bases in the middle. In germline, CDR1 is MNHEY, CDR2 SVGEGT. The CDR3, as DNA: TGTGCCAGCAGTTACACCCAAGCCGGGACGGGACTCTACTACGAGCAGTACTTC. Residues: CASSYTQAGTGLYYEQYF.

V and J are TRBV11-1 and TRBJ2-7, with 9 bases matching TRBD1. There are 14 residues in the CDR3. Trimming at V came to 1 base and at J to 2 bases, leaving 0 bases not matched to a gene. Germline-derived CDR1 and CDR2 are SGHAT and FQDESV (reference sequence). Here the CDR3 reads CASSLGDRAYEQYF. The DNA of the CDR3 is TGTGCCAGCAGCTTAGGGGACAGGGCCTACGAGCAGTACTTC.